These 25 T cell receptor beta chains came from one sample sequenced in a study of T cells after yellow fever vaccination. MiXCR, applied by TCRdb to the 5' RACE reads, yields one record per CDR3 protein. The data contain a few hundred thousand distinct CDR3 sequences, 8.5% to 10% of them seen just once; the ten biggest clones take up 3% to 3.5%. The input for sequencing was CD4+ T cells sorted from PBMCs, taken 5 days after the yellow fever booster vaccination. The receptors were sampled from a young man who received the YFV17D yellow fever vaccine.

This clonotype was seen many times. The CDR3 DNA sequence: TGTGCCAGCAGCTCAACAACAGGGTCTCATGGCTACACCTTC. Its translation is CASSSTTGSHGYTF. J is TRBJ1-2 and V is TRBV11-2, with D possibly TRBD1 on 6 matching bases. V was cut by 4 bases and J by 6 bases, with 15 bases left in between. CDR1 SGHAT and CDR2 FQNNGV come from the germline V gene. The CDR3 totals 14 residues.

V usage is TRBV7-9 and J usage is TRBJ1-3, with unresolved D. CDR1 and CDR2 (germline): SEHNR, FQNEAQ (reference sequence). Trimming pared 2 bases from V and 0 bases from J, leaving 8 bases between. The CDR3 is 15 residues long. CDR3 region: CASSLSGDSGNTIYF. The CDR3 DNA sequence: TGTGCCAGCAGCTTAAGTGGGGACTCTGGAAACACCATATATTTT.

This clonotype was detected only a few times. This chain's CDR3 is CASSLGLRDRGLVQPQHF. The CDR3 DNA is TGTGCCAGCAGCCTCGGGCTCAGGGACAGGGGGCTGGTTCAGCCCCAGCATTTT. The V and J genes are TRBV28 and TRBJ1-5; 12 bases match TRBD1. Unmatched junction bases numbered 15, after V lost 6 bases and J lost 6 bases. Germline-derived CDR1 and CDR2 are MDHEN and SYDVKM. This CDR3 is 18 amino acids long.

Ten or more counts support this clonotype. The rearrangement links TRBV4-1 to TRBJ2-3; TRBD1 or TRBD2 may be the D gene (6 bases each). Trimming removed 4 bases from V and 0 bases from J, with 23 bases in between. CDR1 is MGHRA, CDR2 YSYEKL, per germline. This CDR3 has 19 residues. This chain's CDR3 is CASSLSPGAPLGSTDTQYF. The CDR3 DNA reads TGCGCCAGCAGCCTTTCCCCGGGGGCGCCTCTAGGTAGCACAGATACGCAGTATTTT.

This clonotype appeared many times. The chain links TRBV12-3 or TRBV12-4 to TRBJ1-4; possible D gene TRBD1, 6 bases. Between the trimmed V and J ends, which lost 6 bases and 7 bases, there was a span of 15 bases. The CDR3 loop spans 14 amino acids. CDR3 nucleotide sequence: TGTGCCAGCAGCCTCCTAGGAGGGGGTGAAAAACTGTTTTTT. It specifies CASSLLGGGEKLFF.

Many counts were recorded for this clonotype. The chain links TRBV20-1 to TRBJ2-3; D may be TRBD1 or TRBD2 (5 bases each). CDR1 and CDR2 (germline): DFQATT, SNEGSKA (reference sequence). Trimming left V 5 bases short and J 1 base short, with 16 bases between. The CDR3 is made up of 15 amino acids. DNA for the CDR3: TGCAGTGCTGCGGGTCGGCTAGGGGGCACAGATACGCAGTATTTT. As protein: CSAAGRLGGTDTQYF.

This chain uses TRBV4-3 with TRBJ1-2; D ambiguous. This CDR3 comprises 14 residues. The germline V gene encodes CDR1 LGHNA and CDR2 YSLEER. The V end was cut by 0 bases, the J end by 7 bases, with 12 bases between. CDR3 coding DNA: TGCGCCAGCAGCCAAGATCACGGGGTAACTGGCTACACCTTC. Translated: CASSQDHGVTGYTF.

There are a few counts of this clonotype. The chain is built from TRBV5-4 and TRBJ2-6; no clear D. This CDR3 contains 14 residues. The germline V and J ends were trimmed by 9 bases and 0 bases, with 10 bases remaining between them. Germline V gene sequence: CDR1 SGHNT, CDR2 YYREEE (reference sequence). The CDR3 protein is CATVDSSGANVLTF. The DNA of the CDR3 is TGTGCCACCGTTGATAGCTCTGGGGCCAACGTCCTGACTTTC. Together with reference TRBV5-4 and TRBJ2-6, the CDR3 gives the full variable domain: ETGVTQSPTHLIKTRGQQVTLRCSSQSGHNTVSWYQQALGQGPQFIFQYYREEENGRGNFPPRFSGLQFPNYSSELNVNALELDDSALYLCATVDSSGANVLTFGAGSRLTVL.

This clonotype was observed a handful of times. This chain uses TRBV6-1 with TRBJ2-1; 12 positions match TRBD2. CDR3 length: 15 amino acids. Germline V gives CDR1 MNHNS, CDR2 SASEGT. Trimming took 5 bases from V and 8 from J; bases not matched to a gene: 7. The CDR3 reads CASSRLAGGVYEQFF. CDR3 nucleotide sequence: TGTGCCAGCAGTCGTCTAGCGGGGGGGGTCTATGAGCAGTTCTTC.

The chain links TRBV29-1 to TRBJ2-5; TRBD2 matches 12 bases. The CDR3 has 16 residues. The junction had 13 bases not matched to a gene; V was cut back by 6 bases and J by 5 bases. Germline V lookup: CDR1 SQVTM, CDR2 ANQGSEA. This CDR3 reads CSVSQTSGGQGETQYF. The CDR3 DNA reads as TGCAGCGTCTCCCAGACTAGCGGGGGCCAGGGGGAGACCCAGTACTTC.

V and J are TRBV7-2 and TRBJ1-2; D uncertain. With 1 base removed from V and 3 bases from J, the gap between germline ends came to 9 bases. Germline loops: CDR1 SGHTA, CDR2 FQGNSA. The CDR3 spans 14 residues. DNA for the CDR3: TGTGCCAGCAGCTTAGGGGGAAACCACTATGGCTACACCTTC. It specifies CASSLGGNHYGYTF. Full variable domain (rest looked up from reference TRBV7-2 and TRBJ1-2): GAGVSQSPSNKVTEKGKDVELRCDPISGHTALYWYRQSLGQGLEFLIYFQGNSAPDKSGLPSDRFSAERTGGSVSTLTIQRTQQEDSAVYLCASSLGGNHYGYTFGSGTRLTVV.

This clonotype has at least ten counts. This chain links TRBV7-2 with TRBJ2-5; TRBD1 might be the D (5 bases). CDR3 length: 13 residues. CDR1 and CDR2 (germline): SGHTA, FQGNSA. Trimming took 4 bases from V and 5 from J, leaving 11 bases between them. In DNA form, the CDR3 reads TGTGCCAGCAGCTCAGGGCCCCGGGAGACCCAGTACTTC. Amino acids: CASSSGPRETQYF. Combining the CDR3 with reference TRBV7-2 and TRBJ2-5 gives the whole variable domain GAGVSQSPSNKVTEKGKDVELRCDPISGHTALYWYRQSLGQGLEFLIYFQGNSAPDKSGLPSDRFSAERTGGSVSTLTIQRTQQEDSAVYLCASSSGPRETQYFGPGTRLLVL.

This clonotype was picked up many times. J is TRBJ2-5 and V is TRBV27; weak D call: TRBD1 (6 bases). V shed 0 bases and J shed 0 bases, with 11 bases lying between them. The germline V gene has CDR1 MNHEY and CDR2 SMNVEV (reference sequence). The CDR3 spans 16 residues. The chain's CDR3 is CASSLSPRGHQETQYF. Written as DNA, the CDR3 is TGTGCCAGCAGTTTATCTCCCAGGGGACACCAAGAGACCCAGTACTTC.

The rearrangement links TRBV5-6 to TRBJ1-2; TRBD1 agrees at 8 bases. V shed 0 bases, J shed 0 bases, and the junction held 1 base outside the gene matches. The CDR3 has 15 residues. Germline V lookup: CDR1 SGHDT, CDR2 YYEEEE. This CDR3 reads CASSLGDRTNYGYTF. CDR3 in DNA: TGTGCCAGCAGCTTGGGGGACAGGACTAACTATGGCTACACCTTC.

This clonotype came up a few times. The chain is built from TRBV5-1 and TRBJ2-1, with a possible D match to TRBD2 (6 bases). The CDR3 length is 12 residues. The V end lost 7 bases, the J end lost 9 bases, and 14 bases lay between the germline ends. The germline CDR1 and CDR2 sequences are SGHRS and YFSETQ. Here the CDR3 reads CASGVEEGEQFF. CDR3 DNA: TGCGCCAGCGGGGTAGAGGAGGGTGAGCAGTTCTTC. The whole variable domain, remainder taken from reference TRBV5-1 and TRBJ2-1, is KAGVTQTPRYLIKTRGQQVTLSCSPISGHRSVSWYQQTPGQGLQFLFEYFSETQRNKGNFPGRFSGRQFSNSRSEMNVSTLELGDSALYLCASGVEEGEQFFGPGTRLTVL.

The sample holds a few counts of this clonotype. CDR3 protein: CAISQPTSGGFQETQYF. CDR3 bases: TGTGCCATCAGCCAGCCGACTAGCGGGGGGTTCCAAGAGACCCAGTACTTC. The rearrangement joins TRBV10-3 to TRBJ2-5, with TRBD2 matching over 13 bases. J gave up 1 base and V 6 bases, and 8 bases lay outside the gene matches. Germline V gene lookup returns CDR1 ENHRY and CDR2 SYGVKD. The CDR3 is made up of 17 amino acids.

This clonotype was picked up a small number of times. The rearrangement uses TRBV24-1 and TRBJ2-3; 7 bases line up with TRBD2. Unmatched junction bases numbered 6, after V lost 12 bases and J lost 1 base. This CDR3 region has 13 residues. Germline CDR1 and CDR2: KGHDR and SFDVKD. CDR3 region: CASRGDGTDTQYF. The CDR3 region has the DNA TGTGCCTCTCGGGGGGATGGCACAGATACGCAGTATTTT.

The chain uses TRBV7-6 and TRBJ2-5; D uncertain. The V end was cut by 1 base, the J end by 5 bases, with 5 bases between. The CDR3 is made up of 12 amino acids. Germline V gene sequence: CDR1 SGHVS, CDR2 FNYEAQ. The CDR3 DNA is TGTGCCAGCAGCTTAGTTTATGAGACCCAGTACTTC. It specifies CASSLVYETQYF.

The rearrangement links TRBV28 to TRBJ1-2; D remains ambiguous. Germline V lookup: CDR1 MDHEN, CDR2 SYDVKM. The V gene lost 3 bases and the J gene lost 8 bases, with 13 bases spanning the gap. This CDR3 spans 13 amino acids. The DNA of the CDR3 is TGTGCCAGCAGTTTGCCCCATCCGGGCGGCTACACCTTC. Translation gives CASSLPHPGGYTF.

The CDR3, as DNA: TGTGCCAGCTCGCAGGAGAGCTTAAACTCTGGAAACACCATATATTTT. It specifies CASSQESLNSGNTIYF. The V gene is TRBV2, the J gene TRBJ1-3, with D hard to call. V dropped 8 bases and J dropped 0 bases, with 17 bases sitting between them. From germline, CDR1 is SNHLY and CDR2 FYNNEI. The CDR3 sequence is 16 residues long.

This clonotype came up many times. The rearrangement links TRBV5-5 to TRBJ2-3; D is ambiguous. Germline values: CDR1 SGHKS, CDR2 YYEKEE (reference sequence). The V end lost 0 bases, the J end lost 4 bases, and 12 bases lay between the germline ends. The CDR3 length is 15 residues. The DNA for the CDR3 is TGTGCCAGCAGCTTGGGCCGCCATCTCGCAGATACGCAGTATTTT. Translation gives CASSLGRHLADTQYF.

This clonotype occurred many times. The chain's CDR3 is CASSTSAWTEHSNQPQHF. The CDR3 DNA follows: TGTGCCAGCAGTACCTCCGCCTGGACAGAGCATAGCAATCAGCCCCAGCATTTT. V is TRBV2 and J is TRBJ1-5, with D perhaps TRBD1 (6 bases). Germline V gives CDR1 SNHLY, CDR2 FYNNEI. V gave up 5 bases and J gave up 0 bases, with 20 bases separating them. This CDR3 is 18 amino acids long. Variable domain in full (rest from reference TRBV2 and TRBJ1-5): EPEVTQTPSHQVTQMGQEVILRCVPISNHLYFYWYRQILGQKVEFLVSFYNNEISEKSEIFDDQFSVERPDGSNFTLKIRSTKLEDSAMYFCASSTSAWTEHSNQPQHFGDGTRLSIL.

This clonotype was detected a few times. The chain carries TRBV20-1 and TRBJ2-5; the match to TRBD2 covers 13 bases. Unmatched junction bases numbered 12, after V lost 6 bases and J lost 2 bases. The germline V gene encodes CDR1 DFQATT and CDR2 SNEGSKA (reference sequence). CDR3 length equals 17 residues. In DNA form, the CDR3 reads TGCAGTGCCCCGGCGGTACTAGCGGGGGGGCGACAAGAGACCCAGTACTTC. It codes for CSAPAVLAGGRQETQYF.

This clonotype was counted at least ten times. The chain couples TRBV7-2 to TRBJ2-5; 7 bases fit TRBD1. CDR3 length equals 15 residues. With V trimmed by 3 bases and J by 1 base, 5 bases remained unmatched. Germline-derived CDR1 and CDR2 are SGHTA and FQGNSA. The CDR3 nucleotides read TGTGCCAGCAGCTTCCCGACAGGGCGCCAAGAGACCCAGTACTTC. Its protein product is CASSFPTGRQETQYF.

The J gene is TRBJ1-2, the V gene TRBV4-3; the match to TRBD1 covers 7 bases. The V gene's germline CDR1 is LGHNA and CDR2 YSLEER. The CDR3 loop spans 15 amino acids. V lost 3 bases, J lost 2 bases, and 6 bases stayed unmatched. CDR3 DNA: TGCGCCAGCAGCCAGGGAGACAGGGTAAACTATGGCTACACCTTC. Encoded protein: CASSQGDRVNYGYTF.